These 7 T cell receptor beta chains were all obtained from the same sample, sequenced in a study of human T cells and chemical hapten exposure. Time point reported: patch test 2, 6 weeks after DPC sensitization. The treatment: therapeutic diphenylcyclopropenone sensitization with weekly scalp DPC. TCRdb re-called the RACE reads through MiXCR, storing one row per CDR3 protein. This sample has 360,000 or so distinct CDR3 sequences; around 6% occur once, and the top ten carry about 6%. The starting material was whole blood, obtained in connection with sensitization to the hapten diphenylcyclopropenone (DPC). These receptors were taken from a woman younger than 35 with alopecia areata. Some clones in this sample may be carry-over from other donors' samples.

This clonotype was found a few times. CDR3 region: CASSQEYRVPYNEQFF. DNA for the CDR3: TGCGCCAGCAGCCAAGAATACAGGGTACCCTACAATGAGCAGTTCTTC. The V call is TRBV4-3, the J call TRBJ2-1; D is possibly TRBD1 (6 bases). The V and J ends lost 0 bases and 2 bases respectively, with 11 bases between them. Germline CDR1 reads LGHNA; CDR2 reads YSLEER. The CDR3 is 16 residues long.

The rearrangement joins TRBV7-2 to TRBJ2-3; no firm D call. The V gene lost 5 bases and the J gene lost 5 bases, with 17 bases spanning the gap. The CDR3 is 15 residues long. Looked up from germline, CDR1 is SGHTA and CDR2 is FQGNSA. In nucleotides, the CDR3 is TGTGCCAGCAGCAAAGGAATAGTTAGTGGAGATACGCAGTATTTT. It translates to CASSKGIVSGDTQYF.

With respect to this clonotype: A much larger clone differs by one base, so this may be a read error. The chain recombines TRBV20-1 with TRBJ2-4; TRBD1 agrees at 9 bases. This CDR3 has 14 amino acids. Germline V gene sequence: CDR1 DFQATT, CDR2 SNEGSKA (reference sequence). The CDR3 DNA is TGCAGTGCTATTAATACAGGGGGCAAAAACACTCAGTACTTC. Its translation: CSAINTGGKNTQYF.

The V gene is TRBV5-1, the J gene TRBJ1-4; D might be TRBD1 (5 bases). CDR1 is SGHRS and CDR2 is YFSETQ in the germline V gene. The CDR3 covers 14 residues. With 1 base removed from V and 12 bases from J, the gap between germline ends came to 16 bases. The CDR3: CASSLSQGLSELFF. CDR3 in DNA: TGCGCCAGCAGCTTGTCTCAGGGACTGTCCGAACTGTTTTTT.

This clonotype has at least ten counts. The chain is built from TRBV6-1 and TRBJ1-5, with D unresolved. V was trimmed by 2 bases and J by 0 bases, leaving 5 bases between them. Germline V CDR1 and CDR2: MNHNS, SASEGT. The CDR3 extends over 14 amino acids. CDR3 sequence reads: CASSEFRSNQPQHF. The CDR3 bases are TGTGCCAGCAGTGAATTTCGTAGCAATCAGCCCCAGCATTTT.

The J gene is TRBJ2-3, the V gene TRBV6-2 or TRBV6-3, with a possible D match to TRBD1 (5 bases). Germline lookup yields CDR1 MNHEY and CDR2 SVGEGT. There are 16 residues in the CDR3. V dropped 8 bases and J dropped 0 bases, with 18 bases sitting between them. The CDR3 protein is CASGRGHLRSTDTQYF. The CDR3, as DNA: TGTGCCAGCGGACGCGGACACCTCAGGAGCACAGATACGCAGTATTTT.

This clonotype came up many times. V usage is TRBV4-1 and J usage is TRBJ1-1; the D is unclear. The V end was cut by 0 bases, the J end by 2 bases, with 7 bases between. Germline V gene lookup returns CDR1 MGHRA and CDR2 YSYEKL. This CDR3 contains 14 residues. DNA of the CDR3: TGCGCCAGCAGCCAAGAGTTCACTAACACTGAAGCTTTCTTT. Translation: CASSQEFTNTEAFF.